The 3 T cell receptor beta chains presented below share a single source sample, sequenced in a study of T cell responses to AZD1222 COVID-19 vaccine. Assay: immunoSEQ multiplex PCR; the TCRdb copy retains only in-frame clones and omits some. In the table there are roughly 100,000 clones, 90% to 95% of which are singletons. This sample comprised peripheral blood, obtained on day 0 of AZD1222 vaccination. The receptors shown here come from an adult in good health.

This clone was counted a single time. This sequence joins TRBV6-6 and TRBJ2-6; D possibly corresponds to TRBD2 (7 bases). CDR1 is MNHNY, CDR2 SVGAGI, per germline (reference sequence). V dropped 2 bases and J dropped 5 bases, with 13 bases sitting between them. The length of the CDR3 is 16 residues. CDR3 nucleotides: TGTGCCAGCAGTTACAGGGGGGGAAGTCGGGCCAACGTCCTGACTTTC. The encoded protein is CASSYRGGSRANVLTF.

The chain employs TRBV10-3 and TRBJ1-5; D is perhaps TRBD1 (5 bases). The germline gives CDR1 ENHRY, CDR2 SYGVKD. The CDR3 loop spans 15 amino acids. The germline V and J ends were trimmed by 4 bases and 6 bases, with 16 bases remaining between them. In nucleotides, the CDR3 is TGTGCCATCAGTGGGGGGTTGGGTGTTGGTCAGCCCCAGCATTTT. Translated: CAISGGLGVGQPQHF.

V usage is TRBV5-8 and J usage is TRBJ1-1; TRBD1 agrees at 9 bases. V was clipped by 4 bases and J by 5 bases; unmatched bases: 9. The CDR3 runs 15 residues. Germline CDR1 and CDR2: SGHTS and YDEGEE. CDR3 amino acids: CASSRSQGARTEAFF. As DNA, the CDR3 is TGTGCCAGCAGCCGATCACAGGGGGCCCGAACTGAAGCTTTCTTT.